This T cell receptor beta chain appears in the sequencing data of a study of PD-1 blockade in classical Hodgkin lymphoma. Study in general: Treatment was intravenous nivolumab, 3 mg/kg every 2 weeks, until progression. Study results and limitations: It was among complete responders that baseline diversity resembled that of newly diagnosed patients. Whereas CD4+ TCR diversity had risen significantly by C4D1, CD8+ TCR diversity had not.

Sequencing was performed with immunoSEQ multiplex PCR; in TCRdb, only in-frame clones are kept and a portion is missing. Among about 43,000 clones, roughly 70% were seen once, and the ten largest hold 2.8%. Relapse was seen in all patients after autologous stem cell transplantation, and brentuximab vedotin exposure was variable. Points on this clone: The target antigen is unknown.

CDR3 length equals 15 residues. The V end lost 6 bases, the J end lost 0 bases, and 12 bases lay between the germline ends. Germline V CDR1 and CDR2: MNHNY, SVGAGI (reference sequence). The specimen was peripheral blood mononuclear cells (PBMCs), collected before the second cycle of nivolumab. J is TRBJ1-5 and V is TRBV6-6; D uncertain. The source of this sequence is a human donor with classical Hodgkin lymphoma. This CDR3 is CASRVGVYSNQPQHF. The CDR3 coding sequence is TGTGCCAGCAGGGTGGGCGTGTATAGCAATCAGCCCCAGCATTTT.